The entry below describes one TCR beta chain. This specimen comes from a study of shared clonotypes between healthy human individuals. Genomic DNA belonging to each subset was distributed in equal measure over several immunoSEQ plates. The repertoire was sequenced with immunoSEQ multiplex PCR; TCRdb's copy has only in-frame clones and lacks some. The sample includes about 470,000 clones, roughly three quarters of them seen just once. V gave up 5 bases and J gave up 0 bases, with 15 bases separating them. The CDR3 sequence is 16 residues long. The V gene's germline CDR1 is MGHDK and CDR2 SYGVNS. The study drew all its donors from Caucasian adults living in Nashville, Tennessee.

The sequencing sample was made of PBMCs. This receptor was taken from a middle-aged woman in good health. Some clones in this sample may be carry-over from other donors' samples. The rearrangement joins TRBV25-1 to TRBJ2-3, with a tentative D call TRBD2 (7 bases). The CDR3 here is CASSPGQTSSTDTQYF. The CDR3 DNA sequence: TGTGCCAGCAGTCCCGGACAGACTAGCAGCACAGATACGCAGTATTTT.